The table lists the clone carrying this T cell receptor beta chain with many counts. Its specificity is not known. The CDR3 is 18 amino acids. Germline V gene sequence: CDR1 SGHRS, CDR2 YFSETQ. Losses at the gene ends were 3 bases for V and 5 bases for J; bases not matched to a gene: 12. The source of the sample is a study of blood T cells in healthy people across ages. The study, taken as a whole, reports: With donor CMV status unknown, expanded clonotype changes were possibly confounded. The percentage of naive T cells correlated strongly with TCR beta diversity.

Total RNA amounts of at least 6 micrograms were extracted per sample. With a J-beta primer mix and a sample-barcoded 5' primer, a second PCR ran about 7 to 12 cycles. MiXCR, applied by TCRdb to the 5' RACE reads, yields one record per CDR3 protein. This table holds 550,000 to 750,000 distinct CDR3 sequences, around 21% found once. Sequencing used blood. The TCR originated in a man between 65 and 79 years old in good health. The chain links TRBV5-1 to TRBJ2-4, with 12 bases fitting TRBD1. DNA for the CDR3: TGCGCCAGCAGCTCGGGGACAGGGGGCGCAACAAGAGAAAACATTCAGTACTTC. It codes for CASSSGTGGATRENIQYF.